This T cell receptor beta chain was captured by sequencing in a study of read filtering for tumor transcriptome and immune sequencing. The CDR3 is 13 residues long. V dropped 5 bases and J dropped 7 bases, with 15 bases sitting between them. Germline lookup yields CDR1 DFQATT and CDR2 SNEGSKA (reference sequence). The library was built from around 400 ng RNA with molecular barcoded adaptors for alpha/delta and beta/gamma chains. A single record per CDR3 protein comes from TCRdb applying MiXCR to the reads. The sample gives 90,000 to 95,000 distinct CDR3 sequences, 20% to 25% of which show up once; about an eighth is in the top ten.

Source material: a population of CD138-negative cells sorted from bone marrow. This TCR was sampled from a donor at least 40 years old with multiple myeloma. This chain uses TRBV20-1 with TRBJ1-5, with D unresolved. CDR3 loop: CSARRVLGQPQHF. For the CDR3, the DNA is TGCAGTGCTCGCAGAGTTTTGGGACAGCCCCAGCATTTT.